Presented here are 4 T cell receptor beta chains from one specimen sequenced in a study of vaccination effects on CD4 cells after COVID-19. Expansion of antigen-specific CD4+ T cells with viral peptide pools was carried out by the ViraFEST assay before sequencing. Culture proceeded for approximately 9 days, and CD4+ T cells were then isolated. The individual was infected with SARS-CoV-2 between March and December 2020, as confirmed by PCR. All study participants received two doses of BNT162b2 or mRNA-1273 vaccine. Their antigens remain unidentified. Assay used: immunoSEQ multiplex PCR; TCRdb lists only in-frame clones, some missing. This sample has under 15,000 clones, with around three quarters found just once. Specimen: CD4+ T cells from PBMCs cultured with HCoV-NL63 spike peptides, collected after COVID-19 vaccination. The receptors originated from a human donor who had a prior SARS-CoV-2 infection.

Only one count was recorded for this clone. The J gene is TRBJ2-2, the V gene TRBV24-1; tentatively, D is TRBD1 (7 bases). CDR3 length: 13 amino acids. The germline V and J ends were trimmed by 9 bases and 5 bases, with 12 bases remaining between them. The germline V gene encodes CDR1 KGHDR and CDR2 SFDVKD. The CDR3 region has the DNA TGTGCCACCGCCAGGGGGGCGACCGGGGAGCTGTTTTTT. Its translation: CATARGATGELFF.

The genes are TRBV2 and TRBJ1-3; 10 bases line up with TRBD1. Germline CDR1 reads SNHLY; CDR2 reads FYNNEI. V gave up 6 bases and J gave up 3 bases; unmatched junction bases: 8. This CDR3 is built from 16 residues. The CDR3, as DNA: TGTGCCAGCAGCGACACCGGGACAGGGGATGGAAACACCATATATTTT. Protein: CASSDTGTGDGNTIYF.

This chain uses TRBV5-1 with TRBJ2-7, with D tentatively TRBD1 (5 bases). V was pared by 1 base and J by 9 bases, with 11 bases between. CDR1 is SGHRS, CDR2 YFSETQ, per germline. The CDR3 totals 12 residues. CDR3 in amino acids: CASSLQGSTQYF. As DNA, the CDR3 is TGCGCCAGCAGCTTGCAGGGTTCGACGCAGTACTTC.

The gene calls are TRBV5-6 and TRBJ2-6; D gene ambiguous. Germline V gene lookup returns CDR1 SGHDT and CDR2 YYEEEE. This CDR3 is built from 13 residues. With 2 bases removed from V and 2 bases from J, the gap between germline ends came to 2 bases. Here the CDR3 DNA reads TGTGCCAGCAGCTTACCTGGGGCCAACGTCCTGACTTTC. Translation gives CASSLPGANVLTF.